This T cell receptor (beta chain) was sequenced in a study of vaccination and CD4 T cells after COVID-19. Study in general: From HCoV-229E, HCoV-OC43, HCoV-NL63 and SARS-CoV-2, overlapping spike peptides were used to stimulate the cells. Each of the control cultures got a CEFX pool, an HIV-1 Nef pool, or no peptide.

At the Johns Hopkins FTIC core, DNA taken from cultured CD4+ T cells was sequenced by way of the Oncomine TCR Beta short-read assay. One entry per CDR3 protein results from TCRdb running MiXCR on the PCR reads. This sample yields around 25,000 distinct CDR3 sequences, of which under 55% are seen a single time; just over 7% belongs to the top ten. As for this clonotype: Its antigen remains unknown.

Treatment indicated: approximately 10-day PBMC culture with coronavirus spike peptide pools or control peptides (ViraFEST assay). Before TCRs were sequenced, ViraFEST expanded antigen-specific T cells with peptide pools. Recorded positive PCR dates fall between March and December 2020, preceding US Alpha, Beta and Delta variants. Trimming shortened V by 3 bases and J by 0 bases, and 11 bases separated the two germline ends. This CDR3 has 14 residues. Germline CDR1 is DFQATT and CDR2 is SNEGSKA (reference sequence). Sequencing input: CD4+ T cells from blood, cultured in vitro. The clonotype was recovered from a human donor who had recovered from COVID-19. The chain has TRBV20-1 and TRBJ1-1; D is ambiguous. In DNA form, the CDR3 reads TGCAGTGCTAGGAATGTTAAAGTGAACACTGAAGCTTTCTTT. It translates to CSARNVKVNTEAFF.